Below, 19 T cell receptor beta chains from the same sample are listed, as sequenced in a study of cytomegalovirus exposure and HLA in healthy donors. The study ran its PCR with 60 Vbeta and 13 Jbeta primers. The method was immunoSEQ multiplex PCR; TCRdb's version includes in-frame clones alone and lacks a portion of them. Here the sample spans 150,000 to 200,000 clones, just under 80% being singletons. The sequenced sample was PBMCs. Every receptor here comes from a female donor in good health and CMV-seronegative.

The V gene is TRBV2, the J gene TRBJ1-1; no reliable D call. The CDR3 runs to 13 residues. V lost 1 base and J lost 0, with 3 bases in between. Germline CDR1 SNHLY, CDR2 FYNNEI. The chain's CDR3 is CASSEGMNTEAFF. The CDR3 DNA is TGTGCCAGCAGTGAAGGTATGAACACTGAAGCTTTCTTT.

The CDR3 protein is CASSLTGGSIQETQYF. The CDR3 coding sequence is TGTGCCAGCAGCTTAACAGGGGGCTCAATCCAAGAGACCCAGTACTTC. This chain uses TRBV28 with TRBJ2-5, with 9 bases that match TRBD1. V gave up 6 bases and J gave up 1 base; unmatched junction bases: 9. The CDR3 is 16 amino acids. Germline-derived CDR1 and CDR2 are MDHEN and SYDVKM.

The CDR3 loop is CASSLVGAGVTDTQYF. The CDR3 DNA sequence: TGTGCCAGCAGCTTGGTTGGGGCGGGAGTCACAGATACGCAGTATTTT. This chain links TRBV5-6 with TRBJ2-3, with 7 bases matching TRBD2. Germline-derived CDR1 and CDR2 are SGHDT and YYEEEE. V gave up 0 bases and J gave up 2 bases; unmatched junction bases: 6. This CDR3 region has 16 residues.

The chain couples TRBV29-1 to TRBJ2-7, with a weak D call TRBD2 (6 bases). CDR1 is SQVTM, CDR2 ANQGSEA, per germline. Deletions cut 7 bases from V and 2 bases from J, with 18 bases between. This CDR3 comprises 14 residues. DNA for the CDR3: TGCAGCGCCGACGGTATTGGCGGGACCTACGAGCAGTACTTC. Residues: CSADGIGGTYEQYF.

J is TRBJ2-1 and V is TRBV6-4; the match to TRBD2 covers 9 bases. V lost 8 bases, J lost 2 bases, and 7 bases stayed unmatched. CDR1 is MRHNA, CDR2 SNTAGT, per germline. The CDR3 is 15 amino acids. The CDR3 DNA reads TGTGCCAGCGGGGAGCTAGCGGGAACCTACAATGAGCAGTTCTTC. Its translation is CASGELAGTYNEQFF.

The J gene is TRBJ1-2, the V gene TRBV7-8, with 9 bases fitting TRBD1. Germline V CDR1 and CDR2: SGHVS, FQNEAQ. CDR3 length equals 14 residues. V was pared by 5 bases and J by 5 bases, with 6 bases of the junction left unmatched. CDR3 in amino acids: CASSTGTGSYGYTF. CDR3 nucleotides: TGTGCCAGCAGCACGGGGACAGGGTCTTATGGCTACACCTTC.

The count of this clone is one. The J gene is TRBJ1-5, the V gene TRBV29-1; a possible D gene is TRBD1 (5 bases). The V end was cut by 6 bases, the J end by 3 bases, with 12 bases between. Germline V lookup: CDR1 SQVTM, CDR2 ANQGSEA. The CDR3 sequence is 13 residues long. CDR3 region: CSVIWTSNQPQHF. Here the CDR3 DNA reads TGCAGCGTCATATGGACATCCAATCAGCCCCAGCATTTT.

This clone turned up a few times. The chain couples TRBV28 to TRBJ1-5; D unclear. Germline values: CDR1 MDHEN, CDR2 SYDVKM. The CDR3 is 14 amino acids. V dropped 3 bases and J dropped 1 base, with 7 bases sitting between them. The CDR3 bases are TGTGCCAGCAGTTTTCGGCGGAGCAATCAGCCCCAGCATTTT. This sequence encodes CASSFRRSNQPQHF.

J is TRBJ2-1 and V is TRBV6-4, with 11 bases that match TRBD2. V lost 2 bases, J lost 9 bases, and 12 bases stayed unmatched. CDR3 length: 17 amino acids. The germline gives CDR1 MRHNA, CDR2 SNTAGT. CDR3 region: CASSDLTSGVWDSEQFF. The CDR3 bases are TGTGCCAGCAGTGACCTGACTAGCGGGGTGTGGGATAGTGAGCAGTTCTTC.

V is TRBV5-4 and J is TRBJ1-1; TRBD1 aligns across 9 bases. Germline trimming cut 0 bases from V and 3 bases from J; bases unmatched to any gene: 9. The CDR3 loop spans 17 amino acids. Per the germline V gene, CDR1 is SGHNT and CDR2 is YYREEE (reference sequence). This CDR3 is CASSLAGTGSWYTEAFF. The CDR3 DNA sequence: TGTGCCAGCAGCTTGGCCGGGACAGGGTCTTGGTACACTGAAGCTTTCTTT.

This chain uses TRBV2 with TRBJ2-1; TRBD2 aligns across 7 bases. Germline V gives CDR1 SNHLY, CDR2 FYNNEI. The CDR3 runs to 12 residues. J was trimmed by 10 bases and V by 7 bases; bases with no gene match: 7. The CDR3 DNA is TGTGCCAGCAATGAGCGGGGAGCCGAGCAGTTCTTC. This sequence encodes CASNERGAEQFF.

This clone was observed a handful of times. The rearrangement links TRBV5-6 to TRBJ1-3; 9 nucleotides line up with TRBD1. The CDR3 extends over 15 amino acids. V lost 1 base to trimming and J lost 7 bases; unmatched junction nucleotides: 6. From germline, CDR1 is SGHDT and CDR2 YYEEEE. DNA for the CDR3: TGTGCCAGCAGCTTGCCCGGGACAGGGTCTAACACCATATATTTT. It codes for CASSLPGTGSNTIYF.

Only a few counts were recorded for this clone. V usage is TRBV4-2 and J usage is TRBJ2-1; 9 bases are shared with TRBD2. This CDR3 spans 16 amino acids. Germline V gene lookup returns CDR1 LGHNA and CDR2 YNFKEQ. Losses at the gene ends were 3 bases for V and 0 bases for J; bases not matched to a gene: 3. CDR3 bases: TGTGCCAGCAGCCAGGTTAGCGGGGGCTCCTACAATGAGCAGTTCTTC. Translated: CASSQVSGGSYNEQFF.

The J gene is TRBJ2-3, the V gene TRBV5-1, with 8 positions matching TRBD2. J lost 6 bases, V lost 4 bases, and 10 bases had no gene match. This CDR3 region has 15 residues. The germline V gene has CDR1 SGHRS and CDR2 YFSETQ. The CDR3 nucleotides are TGCGCCAGCAGCAATAGGGCGGGGGGAACGGATACGCAGTATTTT. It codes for CASSNRAGGTDTQYF.

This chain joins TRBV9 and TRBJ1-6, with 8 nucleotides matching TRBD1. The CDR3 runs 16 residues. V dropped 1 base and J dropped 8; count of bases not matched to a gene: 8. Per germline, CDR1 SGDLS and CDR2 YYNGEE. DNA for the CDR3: TGTGCCAGCAGCGTAAAATGGCAGGGGGCTGATTCACCCCTCCACTTT. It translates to CASSVKWQGADSPLHF.

The CDR3 loop reads CASSHSQLEQYF. For the CDR3, the DNA is TGTGCCAGCAGCCATTCCCAACTCGAGCAGTACTTC. The rearrangement links TRBV7-2 to TRBJ2-7; D call uncertain. V was pared by 5 bases and J by 6 bases, with 11 bases between. The CDR3 totals 12 residues. CDR1 and CDR2 from the germline V gene are SGHTA and FQGNSA.

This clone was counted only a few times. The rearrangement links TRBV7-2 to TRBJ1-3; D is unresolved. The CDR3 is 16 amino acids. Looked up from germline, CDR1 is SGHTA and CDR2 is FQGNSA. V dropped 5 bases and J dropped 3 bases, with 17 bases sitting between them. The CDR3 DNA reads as TGTGCCAGCAGCGCTCAGTGGAGGGCGGGTGGAAACACCATATATTTT. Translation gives CASSAQWRAGGNTIYF.

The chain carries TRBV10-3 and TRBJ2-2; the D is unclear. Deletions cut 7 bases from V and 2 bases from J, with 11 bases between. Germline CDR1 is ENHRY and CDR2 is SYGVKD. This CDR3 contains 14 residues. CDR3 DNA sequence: TGTGCCATCAACGAGATCCTCAACACCGGGGAGCTGTTTTTT. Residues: CAINEILNTGELFF.

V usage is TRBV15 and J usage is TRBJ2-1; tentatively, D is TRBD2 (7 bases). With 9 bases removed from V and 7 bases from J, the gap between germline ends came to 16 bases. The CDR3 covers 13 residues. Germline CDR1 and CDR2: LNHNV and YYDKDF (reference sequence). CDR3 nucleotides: TGTGCCACGTCCGGGGGGCGGTGGAATGAGCAGTTCTTC. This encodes CATSGGRWNEQFF. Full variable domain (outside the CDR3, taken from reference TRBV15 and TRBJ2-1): DAMVIQNPRYQVTQFGKPVTLSCSQTLNHNVMYWYQQKSSQAPKLLFHYYDKDFNNEADTPDNFQSRRPNTSFCFLDIRSPGLGDTAMYLCATSGGRWNEQFFGPGTRLTVL.